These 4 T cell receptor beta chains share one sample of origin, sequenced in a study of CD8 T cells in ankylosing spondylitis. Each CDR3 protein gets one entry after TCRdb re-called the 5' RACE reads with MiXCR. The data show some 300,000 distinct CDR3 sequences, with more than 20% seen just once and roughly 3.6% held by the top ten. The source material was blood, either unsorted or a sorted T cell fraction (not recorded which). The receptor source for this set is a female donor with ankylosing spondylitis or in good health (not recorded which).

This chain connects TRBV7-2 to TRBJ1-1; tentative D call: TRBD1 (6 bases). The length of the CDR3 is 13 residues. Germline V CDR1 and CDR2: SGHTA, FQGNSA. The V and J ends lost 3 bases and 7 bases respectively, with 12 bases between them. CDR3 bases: TGTGCCAGCAGCTTCGGGGGCGCAGGTGAAGCTTTCTTT. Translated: CASSFGGAGEAFF.

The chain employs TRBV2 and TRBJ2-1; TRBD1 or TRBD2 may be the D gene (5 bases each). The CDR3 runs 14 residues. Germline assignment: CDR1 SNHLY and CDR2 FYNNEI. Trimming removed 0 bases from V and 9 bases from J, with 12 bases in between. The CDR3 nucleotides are TGTGCCAGCAGTGAAGCGAGGGGCGTGAGTGAGCAGTTCTTC. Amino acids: CASSEARGVSEQFF. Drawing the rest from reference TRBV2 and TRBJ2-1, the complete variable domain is EPEVTQTPSHQVTQMGQEVILRCVPISNHLYFYWYRQILGQKVEFLVSFYNNEISEKSEIFDDQFSVERPDGSNFTLKIRSTKLEDSAMYFCASSEARGVSEQFFGPGTRLTVL.

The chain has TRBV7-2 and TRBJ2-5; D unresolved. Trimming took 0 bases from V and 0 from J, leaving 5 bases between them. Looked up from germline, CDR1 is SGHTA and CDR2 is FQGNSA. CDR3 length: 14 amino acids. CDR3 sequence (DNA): TGTGCCAGCAGCTTAGCCTGGAACCAAGAGACCCAGTACTTC. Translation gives CASSLAWNQETQYF.

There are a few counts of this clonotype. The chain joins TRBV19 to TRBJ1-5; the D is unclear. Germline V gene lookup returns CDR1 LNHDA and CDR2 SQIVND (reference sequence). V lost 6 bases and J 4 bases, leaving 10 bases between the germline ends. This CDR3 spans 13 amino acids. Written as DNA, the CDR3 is TGTGCCAGTAGCCTACTCAGGAATCAGCCCCAGCATTTT. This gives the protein CASSLLRNQPQHF.